This T cell receptor beta chain was sequenced for a study of blood T cell repertoires in COVID-19. Overall study context: Sites across the United States, Italy and Spain contributed samples from acute and convalescent COVID-19.

As handled by the study authors: Amplifying reference gene primers gave estimates of nucleated cell counts. Profiling relied on immunoSEQ multiplex PCR, and the TCRdb table lists in-frame clones only, not all of them. V and J calls and clone size are copied from that table; D and trimming were computed from the DNA. The sample lists about 200,000 clones, about 89% occurring once. There are 15 residues in the CDR3. Germline lookup yields CDR1 LNHDA and CDR2 SQIVND (reference sequence). J was trimmed by 7 bases and V by 3 bases; bases with no gene match: 11. J is TRBJ2-7 and V is TRBV19; 8 bases are shared with TRBD2. Specimen: PBMCs or T cells enriched from blood (not recorded which). This clonotype was obtained from a woman under 30 who had recovered from COVID-19. CDR3 nucleotide sequence: TGTGCCAGTAGTATTGGGGCGGGGGGCCCTACGGAGCAGTACTTC. Protein sequence: CASSIGAGGPTEQYF.